A single sample gave rise to the 23 T cell receptor beta chains below, sequenced in a study of blood T cell repertoires in COVID-19. The table came from immunoSEQ multiplex PCR; TCRdb's copy has only in-frame clones and leaves some out. The sample lists just over 300,000 clones, approximately 88% seen once, with approximately 9% in the top ten. Sequenced sample: PBMCs or T cells enriched from blood (not recorded which). These receptors originate from a woman aged 18 to 35 who had recovered from COVID-19.

Only a few counts were recorded for this clone. The rearrangement uses TRBV10-3 and TRBJ1-1, with no clear D. The length of the CDR3 is 13 residues. CDR1 is ENHRY, CDR2 SYGVKD, per germline. The V and J ends lost 0 bases and 11 bases respectively, with 13 bases between them. DNA for the CDR3: TGTGCCATCAGTGAGTCGGAGGGCCGGGATGCTTTCTTT. This codes for CAISESEGRDAFF.

This chain uses TRBV4-3 with TRBJ1-2; 10 bases align to TRBD1. This CDR3 is built from 17 residues. J was trimmed by 3 bases and V by 3 bases; bases with no gene match: 10. From germline, CDR1 is LGHNA and CDR2 YSLEER. DNA for the CDR3: TGCGCCAGCAGCCAGGCGCATGACAGGGGGCCTCACTATGGCTACACCTTC. This translates into CASSQAHDRGPHYGYTF.

This rearrangement joins TRBV7-2 to TRBJ1-1, with 8 bases lining up with TRBD1. J gave up 4 bases and V 4 bases, and 8 bases lay outside the gene matches. This CDR3 spans 15 amino acids. In germline, CDR1 is SGHTA, CDR2 FQGNSA. CDR3: CASSSDPGQGTEAFF. CDR3 nucleotide sequence: TGTGCCAGCAGCTCCGACCCCGGACAGGGCACTGAAGCTTTCTTT.

This rearrangement joins TRBV11-2 to TRBJ2-7, with TRBD2 identical over 9 bases. Trimming took 0 bases from V and 2 from J; bases not matched to a gene: 5. CDR1 is SGHAT, CDR2 FQNNGV, per germline. CDR3 length: 16 amino acids. The CDR3, as DNA: TGTGCCAGCAGCTTAGAGGAGGCTAGCGGGACCTACGAGCAGTACTTC. The encoded protein is CASSLEEASGTYEQYF.

This sequence joins TRBV7-8 and TRBJ1-1; the match to TRBD1 covers 7 bases. V lost 4 bases and J lost 4; bases outside the gene matches: 6. This CDR3 has 14 residues. The germline gives CDR1 SGHVS, CDR2 FQNEAQ. The chain's CDR3 is CASSSFRGSTEAFF. The DNA for the CDR3 is TGTGCCAGCAGCTCCTTCAGGGGGAGCACTGAAGCTTTCTTT.

The chain is built from TRBV9 and TRBJ2-7, with no clear D. CDR1 SGDLS and CDR2 YYNGEE come from the germline V gene. V dropped 0 bases and J dropped 3 bases, with 10 bases sitting between them. CDR3 size: 14 residues. As DNA, the CDR3 is TGTGCCAGCAGCGTAGACAGTCCCCGCTACGAGCAGTACTTC. Its translation is CASSVDSPRYEQYF.

This rearrangement joins TRBV11-3 to TRBJ2-3, with 9 bases matching TRBD2. The CDR3 loop spans 15 amino acids. With V trimmed by 3 bases and J by 4 bases, 5 bases remained unmatched. Germline assignment: CDR1 SGHNT and CDR2 YENEEA. In DNA form, the CDR3 reads TGTGCCAGCAGCTTCGGGACTAGCCGGGCAGATACGCAGTATTTT. Its translation: CASSFGTSRADTQYF.

This chain links TRBV28 with TRBJ1-4; maybe TRBD1 (5 bases). This CDR3 has 18 residues. The germline gives CDR1 MDHEN, CDR2 SYDVKM. V was trimmed by 3 bases and J by 1 base, leaving 18 bases between them. The CDR3 is CASSFGGWGGGTNEKLFF. CDR3 nucleotide sequence: TGTGCCAGCAGTTTTGGGGGATGGGGGGGAGGAACTAATGAAAAACTGTTTTTT.

CDR3 bases: TGCGCCAGCAGTGAGCCGTTTTGTCGGGTCCACCGGGAAAAACTGTTTTTT. It encodes CASSEPFCRVHREKLFF. The chain employs TRBV10-1 and TRBJ1-4; D is unclear. The V and J ends lost 2 bases and 8 bases respectively, with 21 bases between them. The CDR3 is 17 residues long. The germline V gene has CDR1 WNHNN and CDR2 SYGVQD (reference sequence).

This clone was seen a handful of times. The chain carries TRBV28 and TRBJ1-2; 10 bases are a match to TRBD1. CDR1 is MDHEN and CDR2 is SYDVKM in the germline V gene. J lost 6 bases, V lost 2 bases, and 9 bases had no gene match. CDR3 length: 16 amino acids. CDR3 sequence (DNA): TGTGCCAGCAGTTTAGCCGGGGTGGGACAGGGGAATGGCTACACCTTC. This encodes CASSLAGVGQGNGYTF.

This rearrangement joins TRBV28 to TRBJ2-7; perhaps TRBD1 as D (6 bases). Germline V lookup: CDR1 MDHEN, CDR2 SYDVKM. This CDR3 has 13 residues. With 7 bases removed from V and 3 bases from J, the gap between germline ends came to 13 bases. As DNA, the CDR3 is TGTGCCAGCAACCTAGGACAGCACTACGAGCAGTACTTC. It yields the protein CASNLGQHYEQYF.

V and J are TRBV5-1 and TRBJ2-7, with 11 bases that match TRBD1. The CDR3 is 17 amino acids. Looked up from germline, CDR1 is SGHRS and CDR2 is YFSETQ. The ends lost 0 bases at V and 3 bases at J; junction bases unmatched: 8. The CDR3, as DNA: TGCGCCAGCAGCTTGGAGGAGTCGGACAGGGGGCTCTACGAGCAGTACTTC. Translated: CASSLEESDRGLYEQYF.

V and J are TRBV15 and TRBJ1-2; no clear D. The CDR3 contains 17 residues. V shed 2 bases and J shed 5 bases, with 21 bases lying between them. CDR1 is LNHNV and CDR2 is YYDKDF in the germline V gene (reference sequence). CDR3 sequence: CATSRPFPRLAAYGYTF. The CDR3 nucleotides read TGTGCCACCAGCAGACCCTTTCCCCGCCTTGCAGCGTATGGCTACACCTTC.

The chain has TRBV30 and TRBJ2-1, with 14 bases matching TRBD2. Germline values: CDR1 GTSNPN, CDR2 SVGIG (reference sequence). J lost 0 bases, V lost 0 bases, and 4 bases had no gene match. The length of the CDR3 is 18 residues. CDR3 protein: CAWSVRLAGGHSYNEQFF. CDR3 sequence (DNA): TGTGCCTGGAGTGTCAGACTAGCGGGGGGGCACTCCTACAATGAGCAGTTCTTC.

The V and J genes are TRBV28 and TRBJ2-2; D not resolved. Per the germline V gene, CDR1 is MDHEN and CDR2 is SYDVKM. Deletions cut 8 bases from V and 0 bases from J, with 7 bases between. CDR3 length: 13 residues. CDR3 region: CASFYSNTGELFF. DNA of the CDR3: TGTGCCAGCTTTTATTCGAACACCGGGGAGCTGTTTTTT.

This clone was observed a single time. The rearrangement links TRBV27 to TRBJ2-7; possibly TRBD2 for D (5 bases). The germline V gene encodes CDR1 MNHEY and CDR2 SMNVEV (reference sequence). The CDR3 loop spans 14 amino acids. V lost 8 bases and J lost 3, with 17 bases in between. The CDR3 reads CASQHEGASYEQYF. The CDR3 DNA reads TGTGCCAGCCAGCACGAGGGAGCTAGCTACGAGCAGTACTTC.

The rearrangement uses TRBV2 and TRBJ2-1, with 8 bases identical to TRBD2. The CDR3 extends over 15 amino acids. Germline V gives CDR1 SNHLY, CDR2 FYNNEI. V was clipped by 4 bases and J by 5 bases; unmatched bases: 7. The CDR3 DNA is TGTGCCAGCAGTGGGGTTAGCGGGGCAAACAATGAGCAGTTCTTC. Translating gives CASSGVSGANNEQFF.

As to this clone: The same CDR3 is also encoded by other DNA sequences in this sample. The rearrangement joins TRBV4-2 to TRBJ2-1, with 9 bases fitting TRBD2. V was pared by 0 bases and J by 7 bases, with 7 bases of the junction left unmatched. CDR1 is LGHNA, CDR2 YNFKEQ, per germline. The CDR3 consists of 16 residues. The CDR3: CASSQDRGLASNEQFF. DNA of the CDR3: TGTGCCAGCAGCCAAGATCGAGGACTAGCGTCGAATGAGCAGTTCTTC.

The CDR3 DNA sequence: TGCGCCAGCAGCTTGGGGACATCTAACTATGGCTACACCTTC. Amino acids: CASSLGTSNYGYTF. The V and J genes are TRBV5-1 and TRBJ1-2; D possibly corresponds to TRBD1 (5 bases). The germline CDR1 and CDR2 sequences are SGHRS and YFSETQ. CDR3 length: 14 residues. Trimming took 0 bases from V and 0 from J, leaving 6 bases between them. The variable domain in full, with the rest retrieved from reference TRBV5-1 and TRBJ1-2, is KAGVTQTPRYLIKTRGQQVTLSCSPISGHRSVSWYQQTPGQGLQFLFEYFSETQRNKGNFPGRFSGRQFSNSRSEMNVSTLELGDSALYLCASSLGTSNYGYTFGSGTRLTVV.

This CDR3 reads CASSLVQGFSYGYTF. In DNA form, the CDR3 reads TGTGCCAGCAGCTTGGTTCAGGGGTTTAGCTATGGCTACACCTTC. The chain recombines TRBV5-8 with TRBJ1-2, with a weak D call TRBD1 (6 bases). This CDR3 is built from 15 residues. The germline CDR1 and CDR2 sequences are SGHTS and YDEGEE. Between the trimmed V and J ends, which lost 0 bases and 4 bases, there was a span of 13 bases.

The chain couples TRBV28 to TRBJ2-2, with TRBD2 matching over 9 bases. The CDR3 is made up of 15 amino acids. Trimming took 10 bases from V and 7 from J; bases not matched to a gene: 13. CDR1 MDHEN and CDR2 SYDVKM come from the germline V gene. CDR3 DNA: TGTGCCACCTCTGGCCTAGCGGGATGGGGCGGGGAGCTGTTTTTT. It codes for CATSGLAGWGGELFF.

V gene TRBV10-3 combines with J gene TRBJ1-2; TRBD1 matches at 11 bases. The trim removed 11 bases at V and 12 bases at J, leaving 14 bases unmatched. The CDR3 length is 13 residues. Germline-derived CDR1 and CDR2 are ENHRY and SYGVKD. CDR3 sequence reads: CAVAEGQGDRNTF. The CDR3 DNA reads TGTGCCGTCGCTGAGGGACAGGGGGATAGGAACACCTTC.

The V gene is TRBV2, the J gene TRBJ2-1; 9 positions match TRBD2. V lost 0 bases to trimming and J lost 2 bases; unmatched junction nucleotides: 5. This CDR3 contains 17 residues. Germline CDR1 is SNHLY and CDR2 is FYNNEI. CDR3 sequence reads: CASSEAGAGGAYNEQFF. The CDR3 nucleotides read TGTGCCAGCAGTGAAGCGGGAGCGGGAGGTGCCTACAATGAGCAGTTCTTC.